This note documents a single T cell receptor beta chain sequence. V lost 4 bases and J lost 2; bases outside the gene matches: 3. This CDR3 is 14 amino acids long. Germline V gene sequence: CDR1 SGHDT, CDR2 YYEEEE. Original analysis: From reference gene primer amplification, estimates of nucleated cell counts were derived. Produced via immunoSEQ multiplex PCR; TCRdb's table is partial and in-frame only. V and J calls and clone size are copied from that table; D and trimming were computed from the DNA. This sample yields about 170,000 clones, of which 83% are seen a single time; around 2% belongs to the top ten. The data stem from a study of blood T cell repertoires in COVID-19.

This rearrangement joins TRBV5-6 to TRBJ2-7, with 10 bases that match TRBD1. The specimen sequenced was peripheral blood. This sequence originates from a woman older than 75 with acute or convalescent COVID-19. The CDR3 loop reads CASSPTGGTYEQYF. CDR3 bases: TGTGCCAGCAGCCCGACAGGGGGCACCTACGAGCAGTACTTC.